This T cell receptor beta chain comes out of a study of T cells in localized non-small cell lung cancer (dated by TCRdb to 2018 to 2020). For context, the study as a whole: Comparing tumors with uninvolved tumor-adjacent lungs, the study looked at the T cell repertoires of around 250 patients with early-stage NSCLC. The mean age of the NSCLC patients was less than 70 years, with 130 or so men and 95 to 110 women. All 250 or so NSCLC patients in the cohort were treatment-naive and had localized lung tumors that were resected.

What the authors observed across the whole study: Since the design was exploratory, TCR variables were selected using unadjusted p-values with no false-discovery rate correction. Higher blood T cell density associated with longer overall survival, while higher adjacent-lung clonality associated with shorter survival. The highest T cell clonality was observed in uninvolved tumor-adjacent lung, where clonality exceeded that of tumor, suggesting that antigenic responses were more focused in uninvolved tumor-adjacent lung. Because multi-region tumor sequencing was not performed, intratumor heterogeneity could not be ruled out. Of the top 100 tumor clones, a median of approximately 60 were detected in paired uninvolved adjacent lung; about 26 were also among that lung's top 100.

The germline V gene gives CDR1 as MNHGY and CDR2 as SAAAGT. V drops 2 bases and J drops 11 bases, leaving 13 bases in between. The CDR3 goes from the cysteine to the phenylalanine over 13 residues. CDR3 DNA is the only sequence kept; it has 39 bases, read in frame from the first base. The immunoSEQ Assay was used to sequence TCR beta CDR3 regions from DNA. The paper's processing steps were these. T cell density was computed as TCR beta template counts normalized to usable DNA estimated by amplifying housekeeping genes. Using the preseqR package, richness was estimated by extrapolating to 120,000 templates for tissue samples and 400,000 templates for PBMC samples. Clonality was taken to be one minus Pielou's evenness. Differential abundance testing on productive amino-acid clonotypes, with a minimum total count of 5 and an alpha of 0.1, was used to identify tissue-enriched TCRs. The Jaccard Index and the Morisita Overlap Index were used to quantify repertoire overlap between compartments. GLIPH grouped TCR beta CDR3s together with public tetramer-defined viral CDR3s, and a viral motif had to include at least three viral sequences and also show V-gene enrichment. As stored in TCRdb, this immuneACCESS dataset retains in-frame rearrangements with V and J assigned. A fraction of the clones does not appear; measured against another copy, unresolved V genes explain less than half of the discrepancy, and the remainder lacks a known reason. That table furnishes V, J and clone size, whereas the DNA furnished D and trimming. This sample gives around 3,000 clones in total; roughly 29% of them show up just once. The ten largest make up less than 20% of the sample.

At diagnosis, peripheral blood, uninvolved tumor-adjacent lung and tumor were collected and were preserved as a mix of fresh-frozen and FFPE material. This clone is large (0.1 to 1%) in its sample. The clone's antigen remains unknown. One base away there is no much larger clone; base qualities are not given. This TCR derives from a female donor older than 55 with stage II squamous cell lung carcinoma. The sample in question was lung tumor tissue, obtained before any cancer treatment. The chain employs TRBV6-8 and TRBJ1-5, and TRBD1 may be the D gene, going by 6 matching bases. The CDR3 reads CASSYADSTAQHF. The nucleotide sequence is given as TGTGCCAGCAGTTACGCGGACAGTACAGCCCAGCATTTT.